This T cell receptor beta chain was profiled in a study of blood T cells in healthy people across ages. General study points: Naive CD4+ cell counts and diversity both ran higher in long-lived than in aged donors.

The ends were cut back, 1 base at V and 6 bases at J, with 4 bases in the middle. In germline, CDR1 is LGHDT, CDR2 YNNKEL (reference sequence). This CDR3 has 12 amino acids. A sample-barcoded 5' primer and a J-beta primer mix were used in a second PCR of roughly 7 to 11 cycles. TCRdb used MiXCR to reprocess the 5' RACE reads, holding one entry per CDR3 protein. The data show about 1,800,000 distinct CDR3 sequences, approximately 28% seen once. This clonotype was seen repeatedly, ten times or more. Its antigen remains unidentified. The source is a woman in her twenties or thirties in good health. Sequencing was done on a sample of blood. The chain links TRBV3-1 to TRBJ2-1; no clear D gene. CDR3 loop: CASSQVVNEQFF. In DNA form, the CDR3 reads TGTGCCAGCAGCCAAGTAGTCAATGAGCAGTTCTTC.